The present entry profiles one T cell receptor (beta chain) with its context. No antigen is known for it. Generated by immunoSEQ multiplex PCR, the TCRdb table keeps only in-frame clones and is missing some. This table holds more than 45,000 clones, around 90% found once. This sample was taken from a study of OX40 agonist ivuxolimab in advanced cancers. The overall study: With ivuxolimab, an agonistic anti-OX40 (CD134) antibody, patients were treated. Study-level findings and limits: CD4+ and CD8+ T cells in blood underwent clonal expansion by week 6 at 0.1 to 3.0 mg/kg.

The V and J ends lost 4 bases and 13 bases respectively, with 14 bases between them. The V gene's germline CDR1 is SQVTM and CDR2 ANQGSEA. CDR3 length equals 11 residues. If patients had autoimmune disease history or systemic immunosuppression, they were excluded. The sequence was collected from an adult with an advanced solid tumor such as melanoma, head and neck, liver or kidney cancer. This specimen was CD4+ or CD8+ T cells sorted from blood, taken in a trial of the OX40 agonist ivuxolimab. The chain carries TRBV29-1 and TRBJ1-5; a possible D gene is TRBD1 (6 bases). CDR3 bases: TGCAGCGTTGTGGAACAGGGTTTTCAGCATTTT. This gives the protein CSVVEQGFQHF.